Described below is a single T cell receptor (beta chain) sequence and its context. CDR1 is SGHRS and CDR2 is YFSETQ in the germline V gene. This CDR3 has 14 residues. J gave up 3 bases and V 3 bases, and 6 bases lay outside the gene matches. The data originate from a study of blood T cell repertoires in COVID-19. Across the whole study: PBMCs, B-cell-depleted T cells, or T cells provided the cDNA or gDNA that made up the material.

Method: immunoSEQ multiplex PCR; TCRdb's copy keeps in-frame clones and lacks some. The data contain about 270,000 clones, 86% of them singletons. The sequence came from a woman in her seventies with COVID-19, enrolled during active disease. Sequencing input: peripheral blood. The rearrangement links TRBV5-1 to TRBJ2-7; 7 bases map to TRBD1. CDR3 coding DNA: TGCGCCAGCAGCTCGACAGGGAATGGCTACGAGCAGTACTTC. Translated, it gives CASSSTGNGYEQYF.